One and the same sample provided the 30 T cell receptor beta chains below, sequenced in a study of T cell repertoires in aging, cancer and after chemotherapy. The template was genomic DNA from peripheral blood, not RNA. A mixed TRB-A/B primer pool amplified rearranged TRB by multiplex touch-down PCR. Each CDR3 protein is one row after TCRdb ran MiXCR on the multiplex PCR reads. The table has some 1,400 distinct CDR3 sequences, 46% seen once. Sequenced material: blood. The receptors derive from a human donor with a blood cancer.

The chain employs TRBV7-6 and TRBJ2-6; TRBD2 matches at 9 bases. The CDR3 is made up of 18 amino acids. V dropped 3 bases and J dropped 3; count of bases not matched to a gene: 9. Per the germline V gene, CDR1 is SGHVS and CDR2 is FNYEAQ. CDR3 in amino acids: CASSFLTSGVVGANVLTF. For the CDR3, the DNA is TGTGCCAGCAGCTTCTTGACTAGCGGTGTCGTTGGGGCCAACGTCCTGACTTTC.

The rearrangement joins TRBV6-5 to TRBJ2-7; 9 positions agree with TRBD1. The V segment lost 2 bases and the J segment 2 bases; nucleotides outside the gene matches: 4. This CDR3 spans 15 amino acids. Germline-derived CDR1 and CDR2 are MNHEY and SVGAGI. CDR3 residues: CASSYRGQGTYEQYF. The CDR3 DNA follows: TGTGCCAGCAGTTACAGGGGACAGGGCACCTACGAGCAGTACTTC.

This chain joins TRBV5-1 and TRBJ2-1; D gene ambiguous. Germline-derived CDR1 and CDR2 are SGHRS and YFSETQ. Trimming removed 4 bases from V and 8 bases from J, with 7 bases in between. The CDR3 covers 11 residues. CDR3: CASSVTYEQFF. In DNA, the CDR3 is TGCGCCAGCAGCGTAACATATGAGCAGTTCTTC.

The table lists this clonotype with a count of one. As DNA, the CDR3 is TGTGCCAGCAGCTTAGCGGTAGCCAACTCAAACGAGCAGTTCTTC. Its translation is CASSLAVANSNEQFF. V usage is TRBV11-1 and J usage is TRBJ2-1, with D uncertain. Germline V CDR1 and CDR2: SGHAT, FQDESV (reference sequence). V was trimmed by 0 bases and J by 10 bases, leaving 16 bases between them. This CDR3 spans 15 amino acids.

The V call is TRBV5-1, the J call TRBJ2-1; D unclear. Germline V gene data show CDR1 as SGHRS and CDR2 as YFSETQ. The CDR3 has 11 amino acids. V lost 5 bases and J 5 bases, leaving 5 bases between the germline ends. CDR3 in DNA: TGCGCCAGCAGTCTGCACAATGAGCAGTTCTTC. It encodes CASSLHNEQFF.

This clonotype is classed as medium-sized (0.01 to 0.1%). The chain employs TRBV7-6 and TRBJ2-1; D may be TRBD1 or TRBD2 (5 bases each). This CDR3 has 15 amino acids. Germline V gene data show CDR1 as SGHVS and CDR2 as FNYEAQ. V was clipped by 2 bases and J by 5 bases, with 13 bases between them. For the CDR3, the DNA is TGTGCCAGCAGCTTAATCGCCGGGGCAAACAATGAGCAGTTCTTC. The encoded protein is CASSLIAGANNEQFF.

Concerning this clonotype itself: This sequence may be a read error, since a much larger clone differs from it by one base. V is TRBV7-4 and J is TRBJ2-7, with D possibly called TRBD1 or TRBD2 (6 bases each). Trimming cost V 5 bases and J 7 bases, with 24 bases left between them. This CDR3 spans 16 amino acids. Germline loops: CDR1 SGHVT, CDR2 SQSDAQ. Here the CDR3 reads CASSRLGGNSYNEQYF. The CDR3 bases are TGTGCCAGCAGCCGTCTAGGGGGGAACTCCTACAATGAGCAGTACTTC.

On this clonotype itself: A much larger clone is a single base away; this may be a read error. J is TRBJ2-3 and V is TRBV5-1, with 8 positions matching TRBD1. The germline CDR1 and CDR2 sequences are SGHRS and YFSETQ. This CDR3 is 15 amino acids long. J was trimmed by 2 bases and V by 2 bases; bases with no gene match: 4. The CDR3 DNA reads as TGCGCCAGCAGCTTAAAGGACAGGGCCACAGATACGCAGTATTTT. Translation: CASSLKDRATDTQYF.

Relative to its sample, this clonotype is large (0.1 to 1%). V and J are TRBV6-1 and TRBJ2-2; 8 bases map to TRBD1. CDR3 size: 17 residues. V lost 2 bases and J lost 0; bases outside the gene matches: 5. The germline V gene has CDR1 MNHNS and CDR2 SASEGT. As DNA, the CDR3 is TGTGCCAGCAGTGAACAACCGGGACAGGCGAACACCGGGGAGCTGTTTTTT. Its protein product is CASSEQPGQANTGELFF.

The rearrangement links TRBV6-1 to TRBJ2-7; TRBD2 is a possible D gene (5 bases). V gave up 2 bases and J gave up 1 base, with 9 bases separating them. The CDR3 covers 14 residues. Germline lookup yields CDR1 MNHNS and CDR2 SASEGT. The chain's CDR3 is CASSEPGRSYEQYF. CDR3 DNA: TGTGCCAGCAGTGAACCGGGGAGATCCTACGAGCAGTACTTC.

This clonotype is labeled medium-sized (0.01 to 0.1%). The J gene is TRBJ1-1, the V gene TRBV14; D gene ambiguous. The CDR3 is made up of 13 amino acids. V was shortened by 4 bases and J by 4 bases, with 10 bases between the two germline ends. The germline V gene encodes CDR1 SGHDN and CDR2 FVKESK. The CDR3 is CASSPGWPTEAFF. CDR3 DNA sequence: TGTGCCAGCAGCCCAGGATGGCCCACTGAAGCTTTCTTT.

This clonotype is termed large (0.1 to 1%). The V and J genes are TRBV29-1 and TRBJ2-3, with no clear D. Trimming shortened V by 3 bases and J by 0 bases, and 10 bases separated the two germline ends. The V gene's germline CDR1 is SQVTM and CDR2 ANQGSEA. The CDR3 extends over 14 amino acids. CDR3 amino acids: CSVDSGLSTDTQYF. DNA of the CDR3: TGCAGCGTTGATTCCGGGCTTAGCACAGATACGCAGTATTTT.

V is TRBV6-1 and J is TRBJ1-6; 8 bases match TRBD1. CDR3 length: 15 amino acids. V lost 6 bases, J lost 10 bases, and 11 bases stayed unmatched. Germline assignment: CDR1 MNHNS and CDR2 SASEGT. The DNA for the CDR3 is TGTGCCAGCAGCCACAGGGGGTCTGAGGGATCACCCCTCCACTTT. Protein sequence: CASSHRGSEGSPLHF.

This clonotype was observed once. This chain links TRBV6-6 with TRBJ2-7, with 11 bases fitting TRBD2. J was trimmed by 2 bases and V by 0 bases; bases with no gene match: 3. The CDR3 length is 16 residues. Germline V CDR1 and CDR2: MNHNY, SVGAGI (reference sequence). The CDR3 DNA sequence: TGTGCCAGCAGTTACTCGATACTAGCGGGGGCCTACGAGCAGTACTTC. Translation: CASSYSILAGAYEQYF.

This rearrangement joins TRBV6-2 or TRBV6-3 to TRBJ2-7; perhaps D is TRBD1 or TRBD2 (6 bases each). The CDR3 extends over 14 amino acids. Per the germline V gene, CDR1 is MNHEY and CDR2 is SVGEGT. V lost 4 bases, J lost 6 bases, and 16 bases lay in between. This chain's CDR3 is CASSFRAEGGEQYF. CDR3 sequence (DNA): TGTGCCAGCAGTTTCCGAGCGGAGGGGGGCGAGCAGTACTTC.

V usage is TRBV6-5 and J usage is TRBJ2-3, with TRBD1 matching 7 bases. V lost 2 bases and J lost 4; bases outside the gene matches: 12. This CDR3 comprises 17 residues. CDR1 is MNHEY, CDR2 SVGAGI, per germline. For the CDR3, the DNA is TGTGCCAGCAGTTACACTACGAGGGGGCGTAGGGCAGATACGCAGTATTTT. It encodes CASSYTTRGRRADTQYF.

This clonotype was counted once. The V gene is TRBV18, the J gene TRBJ2-5; no firm D call. This CDR3 has 10 residues. Trimming stripped 4 bases from V and 3 bases from J, with 0 bases between. Germline V gene data show CDR1 as KGHSH and CDR2 as LQKENI. CDR3 nucleotides: TGTGCCAGCTCACAAGAGACCCAGTACTTC. Protein: CASSQETQYF.

This clonotype was picked up a small number of times. Without the conserved terminal phenylalanine or tryptophan, this CDR3 likely stems from a read error. Because the CDR3's place on the DNA is in doubt, the DNA is left out and the CDR3 is given as listed by TCRdb. The chain employs TRBV19 and TRBJ2-6; the listed D gene, TRBD1, was not tested against the DNA. Per germline, CDR1 LNHDA and CDR2 SQIVND (reference sequence). With termini counted, the CDR3 has 8 amino acids. The CDR3 sequence is CASSRGTV.

This sequence joins TRBV12-3 or TRBV12-4 and TRBJ2-4; TRBD2 matches 12 bases. The ends lost 3 bases at V and 6 bases at J; junction bases unmatched: 0. The CDR3 is 14 residues long. CDR3 loop: CASSLGLAGNIQYF. The CDR3 DNA sequence: TGTGCCAGCAGTTTGGGACTAGCGGGAAACATTCAGTACTTC.

The genes are TRBV7-3 and TRBJ2-1, with D possibly TRBD2 on 6 matching bases. The CDR3 is 12 residues long. Trimming removed 5 bases from V and 7 bases from J, with 9 bases in between. Germline CDR1 SGHTA, CDR2 FQGTGA. CDR3 in amino acids: CASSPGGNEQFF. CDR3 nucleotides: TGTGCCAGCAGCCCCGGGGGTAATGAGCAGTTCTTC.

This clonotype is labeled as large. The V call is TRBV24-1, the J call TRBJ2-1, with 8 bases that match TRBD1. Germline V gene sequence: CDR1 KGHDR, CDR2 SFDVKD. The CDR3 extends over 17 amino acids. V trimming: 3 bases; J trimming: 0 bases; junction bases outside the gene matches: 6. CDR3 nucleotides: TGTGCCACCAGTGATCCCGGGACAGGAAGCTCCTACAATGAGCAGTTCTTC. It is translated as CATSDPGTGSSYNEQFF.

The chain recombines TRBV29-1 with TRBJ2-3, with TRBD1 matching 7 bases. V lost 2 bases to trimming and J lost 4 bases; unmatched junction nucleotides: 6. The CDR3 consists of 14 residues. CDR1 is SQVTM, CDR2 ANQGSEA, per germline. The chain's CDR3 is CSVESYRGADTQYF. The CDR3 region has the DNA TGCAGCGTTGAAAGCTACAGGGGAGCAGATACGCAGTATTTT.

By share, this clonotype ranks as large. The chain couples TRBV27 to TRBJ2-1; D is ambiguous. Trimming stripped 5 bases from V and 9 bases from J, with 17 bases between. Germline V lookup: CDR1 MNHEY, CDR2 SMNVEV (reference sequence). This CDR3 is built from 14 residues. CDR3 region: CASSPTSRHGEQFF. The CDR3, as DNA: TGTGCCAGCAGTCCCACGAGTCGACACGGTGAGCAGTTCTTC.

The genes are TRBV18 and TRBJ2-3; no firm D call. Germline lookup yields CDR1 KGHSH and CDR2 LQKENI. V shed 0 bases and J shed 1 base, with 5 bases lying between them. The CDR3 is made up of 14 amino acids. CDR3 nucleotides: TGTGCCAGCTCACCACCTTCAGGCACAGATACGCAGTATTTT. Amino acids: CASSPPSGTDTQYF.

The chain has TRBV6-1 and TRBJ1-6; TRBD1 aligns across 8 bases. The CDR3 spans 14 residues. In germline, CDR1 is MNHNS, CDR2 SASEGT. Germline trimming cut 5 bases from V and 9 bases from J; bases unmatched to any gene: 6. The CDR3 region has the DNA TGTGCCAGCAGTAAGACAGGGGTAGGTTCACCCCTCCACTTT. This codes for CASSKTGVGSPLHF.

The CDR3 loop reads CASSTHPQAYEQYF. The CDR3 bases are TGTGCCAGTAGTACCCACCCGCAAGCCTACGAGCAGTACTTC. The chain recombines TRBV19 with TRBJ2-7; D gene uncertain. Deletions cut 4 bases from V and 2 bases from J, with 12 bases between. Germline V gene data show CDR1 as LNHDA and CDR2 as SQIVND (reference sequence). The CDR3 covers 14 residues.

This clonotype is deemed medium-sized. The chain has TRBV7-2 and TRBJ2-6, with a possible D match to TRBD2 (5 bases). CDR1 SGHTA and CDR2 FQGNSA come from the germline V gene. The V and J ends lost 2 bases and 1 base respectively, with 9 bases between them. The CDR3 totals 16 residues. DNA of the CDR3: TGTGCCAGCAGCTTATTGACGGGGTCTGGGGCCAACGTCCTGACTTTC. Amino acids: CASSLLTGSGANVLTF. Complete variable domain (other parts from reference TRBV7-2 and TRBJ2-6): GAGVSQSPSNKVTEKGKDVELRCDPISGHTALYWYRQSLGQGLEFLIYFQGNSAPDKSGLPSDRFSAERTGGSVSTLTIQRTQQEDSAVYLCASSLLTGSGANVLTFGAGSRLTVL.

This clonotype is labeled as medium-sized. This chain links TRBV20-1 with TRBJ2-7; D assignment may be TRBD1 or TRBD2 (5 bases each). Looked up from germline, CDR1 is DFQATT and CDR2 is SNEGSKA (reference sequence). The CDR3 totals 13 residues. With 6 bases removed from V and 2 bases from J, the gap between germline ends came to 14 bases. The CDR3 loop is CSALSPGPYEQYF. The CDR3, as DNA: TGCAGTGCGCTTAGTCCGGGACCCTACGAGCAGTACTTC.

The chain uses TRBV6-5 and TRBJ1-2; D not resolved. Germline V gives CDR1 MNHEY, CDR2 SVGAGI. The CDR3 is 12 amino acids. With 5 bases removed from V and 8 bases from J, the gap between germline ends came to 12 bases. CDR3 residues: CASSPRGRGYTF. DNA of the CDR3: TGTGCCAGCAGTCCTCGGGGTAGGGGCTACACCTTC.

This clonotype has just a few counts. This chain uses TRBV28 with TRBJ2-5; D may match TRBD1 or TRBD2 (5 bases each). V lost 3 bases to trimming and J lost 5 bases, with 16 bases between them. The CDR3 extends over 15 amino acids. The V gene's germline CDR1 is MDHEN and CDR2 SYDVKM. For the CDR3, the DNA is TGTGCCAGCAGTTTGGGACGGCGCAGTAAGGAGACCCAGTACTTC. Translation: CASSLGRRSKETQYF. The full variable domain, with the rest looked up from reference TRBV28 and TRBJ2-5, is DVKVTQSSRYLVKRTGEKVFLECVQDMDHENMFWYRQDPGLGLRLIYFSYDVKMKEKGDIPEGYSVSREKKERFSLILESASTNQTSMYLCASSLGRRSKETQYFGPGTRLLVL.